Listed below are T cell receptor beta chains from one sample, sequenced in a study of blood T cell repertoires in COVID-19. Libraries were prepared by immunoSEQ multiplex PCR; TCRdb keeps only in-frame clonotypes and omits some of them. The sample lists tens of thousands of clones, roughly 80% occurring once. Source material: peripheral blood. These receptors were collected from a human donor in a cohort sampled during active COVID-19. Each CDR3 is given with its conserved first and last residue. The D gene is left open where the match is weak. Some rows have no size entry. The others give once, few or many, or a class for an expanded clone.

clone size: NA; J gene: TRBJ1-1; V gene: TRBV5-5; D gene: TRBD1; CDR3 protein: CASSAGQGVLGTEAFF; CDR3 DNA: TGTGCCAGCAGCGCGGGACAGGGAGTGTTGGGTACTGAAGCTTTCTTT
clone size: NA; J gene: TRBJ1-1; V gene: TRBV28; D gene: NA; CDR3 protein: CASSVVRERAFF; CDR3 DNA: TGTGCCAGCAGTGTGGTCCGGGAACGGGCTTTCTTT
clone size: NA; J gene: TRBJ2-5; V gene: TRBV28; D gene: TRBD1; CDR3 protein: CASSLWDFDREETQYF; CDR3 DNA: TGTGCCAGCAGTTTATGGGATTTTGACAGGGAAGAGACCCAGTACTTC
clone size: NA; J gene: TRBJ2-1; V gene: TRBV6-6; D gene: TRBD1; CDR3 protein: CASSSTGAVEQFF; CDR3 DNA: TGTGCCAGCAGTTCGACAGGGGCCGTTGAGCAGTTCTTC
clone size: NA; J gene: TRBJ2-5; V gene: TRBV12-2; D gene: NA; CDR3 protein: CASRGYQETQYF; CDR3 DNA: TGTGCAAGTCGTGGCTACCAAGAGACCCAGTACTTC
clone size: NA; J gene: TRBJ2-1; V gene: TRBV18; D gene: NA; CDR3 protein: CASSRGTSEEQFF; CDR3 DNA: TGTGCCAGCTCACGAGGGACTTCAGAGGAGCAGTTCTTC
clone size: NA; J gene: TRBJ1-4; V gene: TRBV28; D gene: TRBD1; CDR3 protein: CASSFRLGTGGLGEKLFF; CDR3 DNA: TGTGCCAGCAGTTTTCGGTTAGGGACAGGAGGCCTGGGGGAAAAACTGTTTTTT
clone size: NA; J gene: TRBJ2-1; V gene: TRBV5-1; D gene: TRBD2; CDR3 protein: CASRRVASGSLSYNEQFF; CDR3 DNA: TGCGCCAGCAGGCGGGTGGCTAGCGGGAGCCTCTCCTACAATGAGCAGTTCTTC
clone size: NA; J gene: TRBJ1-2; V gene: TRBV27; D gene: NA; CDR3 protein: CASKLGTNYGYTF; CDR3 DNA: TGTGCCAGCAAGCTGGGCACTAACTATGGCTACACCTTC
clone size: NA; J gene: TRBJ2-7; V gene: TRBV3-1/TRBV3-2; D gene: TRBD2; CDR3 protein: CASSQEGTSGSQYF; CDR3 DNA: TGTGCCAGCAGCCAAGAGGGGACTAGCGGGAGCCAGTACTTC
clone size: once; J gene: TRBJ2-2; V gene: TRBV2; D gene: TRBD2; CDR3 protein: CATQEREKTGELFF; CDR3 DNA: TGTGCCACCCAGGAGCGGGAGAAAACCGGGGAGCTGTTTTTT
clone size: NA; J gene: TRBJ2-1; V gene: TRBV5-4; D gene: TRBD2; CDR3 protein: CASSLMTSGGFNEQFF; CDR3 DNA: TGTGCCAGCAGCCTTATGACTAGCGGGGGCTTCAATGAGCAGTTCTTC
clone size: NA; J gene: TRBJ2-2; V gene: TRBV11-2; D gene: TRBD2; CDR3 protein: CASSLTSGAGELFF; CDR3 DNA: TGTGCCAGCAGCTTGACTAGCGGGGCCGGGGAGCTGTTTTTT
clone size: NA; J gene: TRBJ2-7; V gene: TRBV21-1; D gene: NA; CDR3 protein: CASSAPQVLSYEQYF; CDR3 DNA: TGTGCCAGCAGCGCCCCCCAGGTCCTCTCCTACGAGCAGTACTTC
clone size: few; J gene: TRBJ2-7; V gene: TRBV7-2; D gene: NA; CDR3 protein: CASSLKRNEQYF; CDR3 DNA: TGTGCCAGCAGCCTCAAGCGGAACGAGCAGTACTTC
clone size: NA; J gene: TRBJ2-2; V gene: TRBV3-1/TRBV3-2; D gene: NA; CDR3 protein: CASSQGTSISNTGELFF; CDR3 DNA: TGTGCCAGCAGCCAAGGAACGAGCATTTCGAACACCGGGGAGCTGTTTTTT
clone size: NA; J gene: TRBJ2-7; V gene: TRBV30; D gene: TRBD2; CDR3 protein: CAWSISSGAYEQYF; CDR3 DNA: TGTGCCTGGAGTATTAGCAGCGGGGCCTACGAGCAGTACTTC
clone size: once; J gene: TRBJ2-2; V gene: TRBV9; D gene: NA; CDR3 protein: CASSVWGAGGTGELFF; CDR3 DNA: TGTGCCAGCAGCGTATGGGGGGCAGGGGGCACCGGGGAGCTGTTTTTT
clone size: NA; J gene: TRBJ1-5; V gene: TRBV3-1/TRBV3-2; D gene: NA; CDR3 protein: CASSQDRSSNQPQHF; CDR3 DNA: TGTGCCAGCAGCCAAGACAGAAGTAGCAATCAGCCCCAGCATTTT
clone size: NA; J gene: TRBJ2-3; V gene: TRBV30; D gene: TRBD1; CDR3 protein: CAWKQWGQGEDTQYF; CDR3 DNA: TGTGCCTGGAAACAGTGGGGACAGGGGGAGGATACGCAGTATTTT
clone size: once; J gene: TRBJ1-2; V gene: TRBV19; D gene: NA; CDR3 protein: CASSIRDRGYTF; CDR3 DNA: TGTGCCAGTAGTATAAGAGATCGTGGCTACACCTTC
clone size: NA; J gene: TRBJ2-7; V gene: TRBV19; D gene: TRBD2; CDR3 protein: CASSPSGSRGEQYF; CDR3 DNA: TGTGCCAGTAGTCCTAGCGGGAGTAGGGGAGAGCAGTACTTC
clone size: NA; J gene: TRBJ1-1; V gene: TRBV18; D gene: NA; CDR3 protein: CASREGAEAFF; CDR3 DNA: TGTGCCAGCAGGGAGGGAGCTGAAGCTTTCTTT
clone size: NA; J gene: TRBJ1-2; V gene: TRBV19; D gene: NA; CDR3 protein: CASSVRAGYGYTF; CDR3 DNA: TGTGCCAGTAGCGTCAGGGCGGGGTATGGCTACACCTTC
clone size: NA; J gene: TRBJ2-7; V gene: TRBV29-1; D gene: TRBD2; CDR3 protein: CSVGVPAGGSHEQYF; CDR3 DNA: TGCAGCGTTGGGGTTCCGGCGGGAGGTTCCCACGAGCAGTACTTC
clone size: few; J gene: TRBJ2-6; V gene: TRBV4-2; D gene: TRBD1; CDR3 protein: CASSHYTGGLAGANVLTF; CDR3 DNA: TGTGCCAGCAGCCACTACACAGGGGGTCTGGCTGGGGCCAACGTCCTGACTTTC
clone size: NA; J gene: TRBJ2-7; V gene: TRBV7-3; D gene: NA; CDR3 protein: CASSVAGTGSSEQYF; CDR3 DNA: TGTGCCAGCAGTGTAGCAGGAACGGGGTCTTCCGAGCAGTACTTC
clone size: NA; J gene: TRBJ2-2; V gene: TRBV4-2; D gene: NA; CDR3 protein: CASSPRVGDTGELFF; CDR3 DNA: TGTGCCAGCAGCCCCAGGGTAGGGGACACCGGGGAGCTGTTTTTT
clone size: NA; J gene: TRBJ2-1; V gene: TRBV11-3; D gene: NA; CDR3 protein: CASSLAFGQFF; CDR3 DNA: TGTGCCAGCAGCTTAGCTTTCGGGCAGTTCTTC
clone size: NA; J gene: TRBJ2-1; V gene: TRBV6-2/TRBV6-3; D gene: TRBD1; CDR3 protein: CASSRTGAYNEQFF; CDR3 DNA: TGTGCCAGCAGTAGGACAGGGGCCTACAATGAGCAGTTCTTC
clone size: few; J gene: TRBJ1-1; V gene: TRBV6-5; D gene: NA; CDR3 protein: CASSYLRGNTEAFF; CDR3 DNA: TGTGCCAGCAGTTACCTCCGCGGGAACACTGAAGCTTTCTTT
clone size: once; J gene: TRBJ2-2; V gene: TRBV28; D gene: TRBD1; CDR3 protein: CAIAGGSRTGELFF; CDR3 DNA: TGTGCCATTGCAGGGGGCTCTAGGACCGGGGAGCTGTTTTTT
clone size: few; J gene: TRBJ1-1; V gene: TRBV7-2; D gene: TRBD1; CDR3 protein: CASSFPTGATEAFF; CDR3 DNA: TGTGCCAGCAGCTTCCCTACAGGGGCCACTGAAGCTTTCTTT
clone size: few; J gene: TRBJ2-7; V gene: TRBV18; D gene: TRBD2; CDR3 protein: CASSPGLAATYEQYF; CDR3 DNA: TGTGCCAGCTCACCGGGACTAGCGGCAACCTACGAGCAGTACTTC
clone size: NA; J gene: TRBJ2-1; V gene: TRBV6-6; D gene: TRBD1; CDR3 protein: CASSNPSGGSDEQFF; CDR3 DNA: TGTGCCAGCAGTAACCCCTCAGGGGGATCGGATGAGCAGTTCTTC
clone size: NA; J gene: TRBJ2-2; V gene: TRBV24-1; D gene: NA; CDR3 protein: CATSDSPSTGELFF; CDR3 DNA: TGTGCCACCAGTGATTCCCCATCCACCGGGGAGCTGTTTTTT
clone size: NA; J gene: TRBJ2-5; V gene: TRBV5-1; D gene: NA; CDR3 protein: CASSLVAGLLETQYF; CDR3 DNA: TGCGCCAGCAGCTTGGTGGCAGGGTTATTGGAGACCCAGTACTTC
clone size: few; J gene: TRBJ2-5; V gene: TRBV4-2; D gene: TRBD2; CDR3 protein: CASSQDATSVETQYF; CDR3 DNA: TGTGCCAGCAGCCAAGACGCGACTAGCGTGGAGACCCAGTACTTC
clone size: once; J gene: TRBJ1-6; V gene: TRBV7-9; D gene: NA; CDR3 protein: CASSPGSHNSPLHF; CDR3 DNA: TGTGCCAGCAGTCCGGGTTCACATAATTCACCCCTCCACTTT
clone size: few; J gene: TRBJ2-3; V gene: TRBV7-9; D gene: NA; CDR3 protein: CASSFPPGKVVRDTQYF; CDR3 DNA: TGTGCCAGCAGCTTTCCTCCGGGGAAGGTCGTGCGAGATACGCAGTATTTT
clone size: NA; J gene: TRBJ2-7; V gene: TRBV7-8; D gene: TRBD2; CDR3 protein: CASSPAGAPAYEQYF; CDR3 DNA: TGTGCCAGCAGCCCTGCGGGAGCCCCTGCCTACGAGCAGTACTTC